A selection of T cell receptor beta chains follows, all from one sample in a study of blood T cell repertoires in COVID-19. Generated by immunoSEQ multiplex PCR, the TCRdb table keeps only in-frame clones and is missing some. The sample has roughly 24,000 clones, approximately 90% seen once; the top ten hold 15% to 20%. The sequenced material came from peripheral blood. These receptor sequences come from a woman of 80 years or more with acute or convalescent COVID-19. Both conserved end residues are part of each CDR3. D genes are given only for firm matches. Clone size, where shown, is once, few, many, or a class for clones that have expanded.

D gene: -
V gene: TRBV9
J gene: TRBJ1-6
clone size: -
CDR3 DNA: TGTGCCAGCAGCGTAGTCGGGTCCTATAATTCACCCCTCCACTTT
CDR3 protein: CASSVVGSYNSPLHF

D gene: TRBD2
V gene: TRBV4-1
J gene: TRBJ2-3
clone size: -
CDR3 DNA: TGCGCCAGCAGCCAAGAGTTCGGCGGGAGGGGCACAGATACGCAGTATTTT
CDR3 protein: CASSQEFGGRGTDTQYF

D gene: TRBD1
V gene: TRBV3-1/TRBV3-2
J gene: TRBJ2-1
clone size: -
CDR3 DNA: TGTGCCAGCAGCCGTTTCCGGGACAGGGGCTACAATGAGCAGTTCTTC
CDR3 protein: CASSRFRDRGYNEQFF

D gene: -
V gene: TRBV5-4
J gene: TRBJ2-5
clone size: -
CDR3 DNA: TGTGCCAGCAGTCCCTCGGGGCAAGAGACCCAGTACTTC
CDR3 protein: CASSPSGQETQYF

D gene: -
V gene: TRBV7-9
J gene: TRBJ1-2
clone size: -
CDR3 DNA: TGTGCCAGCAGCTTTTGGGGCGTCTATGGCTACACCTTC
CDR3 protein: CASSFWGVYGYTF

D gene: TRBD1
V gene: TRBV2
J gene: TRBJ1-1
clone size: few
CDR3 DNA: TGTGCCAGCAGTCCGGGACAGGGGGCTCCTGAAGCTTTCTTT
CDR3 protein: CASSPGQGAPEAFF

D gene: TRBD1
V gene: TRBV7-9
J gene: TRBJ1-2
clone size: few
CDR3 DNA: TGTGCCAGCAGCCCGGGACAGCCTTTCTATGGCTACACCTTC
CDR3 protein: CASSPGQPFYGYTF

D gene: -
V gene: TRBV4-3
J gene: TRBJ2-3
clone size: -
CDR3 DNA: TGCGCCAGCAGCCAAGTTTTTAGCGAGGGCACAGATACGCAGTATTTT
CDR3 protein: CASSQVFSEGTDTQYF

D gene: -
V gene: TRBV3-1/TRBV3-2
J gene: TRBJ1-6
clone size: -
CDR3 DNA: TGTGCCAGCAGCCCATCAGGGAATTCACCCCTCCACTTT
CDR3 protein: CASSPSGNSPLHF

D gene: -
V gene: TRBV7-8
J gene: TRBJ2-5
clone size: -
CDR3 DNA: TGTGCCAGCATGGACCTAGCAGTGCGAGAGACCCAGTACTTC
CDR3 protein: CASMDLAVRETQYF

D gene: -
V gene: TRBV7-9
J gene: TRBJ1-1
clone size: -
CDR3 DNA: TGTGCCAGCAGCCTTAGATATAACACTGAAGCTTTCTTT
CDR3 protein: CASSLRYNTEAFF

D gene: -
V gene: TRBV11-2
J gene: TRBJ2-7
clone size: -
CDR3 DNA: TGTGCCAGCAGCTTAATCCGGTTTCACGAGCAGTACTTC
CDR3 protein: CASSLIRFHEQYF